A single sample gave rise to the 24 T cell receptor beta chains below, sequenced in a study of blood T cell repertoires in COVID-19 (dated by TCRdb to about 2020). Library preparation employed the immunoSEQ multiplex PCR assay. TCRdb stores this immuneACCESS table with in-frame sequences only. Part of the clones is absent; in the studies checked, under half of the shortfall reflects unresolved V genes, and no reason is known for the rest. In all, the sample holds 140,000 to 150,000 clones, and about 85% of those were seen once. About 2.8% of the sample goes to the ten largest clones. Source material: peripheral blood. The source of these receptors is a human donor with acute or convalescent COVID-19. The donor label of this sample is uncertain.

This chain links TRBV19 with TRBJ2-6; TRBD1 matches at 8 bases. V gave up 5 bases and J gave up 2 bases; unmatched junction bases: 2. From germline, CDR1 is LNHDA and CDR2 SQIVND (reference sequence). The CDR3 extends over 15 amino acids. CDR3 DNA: TGTGCCAGTAGTCAGGGGGCGGCTGGGGCCAACGTCCTGACTTTC. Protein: CASSQGAAGANVLTF.

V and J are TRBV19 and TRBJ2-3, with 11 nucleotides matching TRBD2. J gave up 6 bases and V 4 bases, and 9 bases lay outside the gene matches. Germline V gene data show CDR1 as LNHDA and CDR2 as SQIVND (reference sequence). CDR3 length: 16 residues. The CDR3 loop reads CASSNSGGADWDTQYF. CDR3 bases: TGTGCCAGTAGTAATAGCGGGGGGGCCGATTGGGATACGCAGTATTTT.

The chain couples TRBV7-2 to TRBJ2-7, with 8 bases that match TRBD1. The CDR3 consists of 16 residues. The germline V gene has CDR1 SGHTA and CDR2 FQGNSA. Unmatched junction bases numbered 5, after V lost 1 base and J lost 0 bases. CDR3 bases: TGTGCCAGCAGCTTAGGTGCCAGGGGGCTCTCCTACGAGCAGTACTTC. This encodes CASSLGARGLSYEQYF.

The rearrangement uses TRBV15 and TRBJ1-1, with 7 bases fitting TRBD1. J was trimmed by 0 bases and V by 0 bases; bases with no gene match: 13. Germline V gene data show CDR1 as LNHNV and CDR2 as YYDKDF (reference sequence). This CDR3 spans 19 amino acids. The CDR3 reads CATSRDRAGKGAMNTEAFF. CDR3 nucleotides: TGTGCCACCAGCAGAGATAGGGCGGGTAAGGGGGCCATGAACACTGAAGCTTTCTTT.

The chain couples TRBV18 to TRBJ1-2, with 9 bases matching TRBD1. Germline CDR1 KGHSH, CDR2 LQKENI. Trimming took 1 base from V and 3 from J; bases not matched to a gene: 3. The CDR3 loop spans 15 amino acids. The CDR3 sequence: CASSPRTGVDYGYTF. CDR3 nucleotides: TGTGCCAGCTCACCACGGACAGGGGTGGACTATGGCTACACCTTC.

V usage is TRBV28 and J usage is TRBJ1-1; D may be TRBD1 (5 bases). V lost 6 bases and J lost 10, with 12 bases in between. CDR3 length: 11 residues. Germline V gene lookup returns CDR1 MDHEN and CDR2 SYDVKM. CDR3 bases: TGTGCCAGCAGGGGGGGGTTCGGAGCTTTCTTT. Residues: CASRGGFGAFF. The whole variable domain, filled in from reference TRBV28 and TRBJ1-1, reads DVKVTQSSRYLVKRTGEKVFLECVQDMDHENMFWYRQDPGLGLRLIYFSYDVKMKEKGDIPEGYSVSREKKERFSLILESASTNQTSMYLCASRGGFGAFFGQGTRLTVV.

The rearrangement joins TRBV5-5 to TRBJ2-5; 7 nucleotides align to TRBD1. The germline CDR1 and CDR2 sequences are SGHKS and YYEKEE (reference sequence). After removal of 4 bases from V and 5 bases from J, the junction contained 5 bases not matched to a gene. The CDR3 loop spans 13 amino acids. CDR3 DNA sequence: TGTGCCAGCAGCCTGACAGGGTGGGAGACCCAGTACTTC. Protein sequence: CASSLTGWETQYF.

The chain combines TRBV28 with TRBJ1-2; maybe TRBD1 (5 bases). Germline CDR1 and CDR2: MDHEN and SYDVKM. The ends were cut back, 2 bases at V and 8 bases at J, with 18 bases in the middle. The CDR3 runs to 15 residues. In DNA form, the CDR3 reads TGTGCCAGCAGTTTAGCGGGGGGTTTTGTTTACGGCTACACCTTC. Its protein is CASSLAGGFVYGYTF.

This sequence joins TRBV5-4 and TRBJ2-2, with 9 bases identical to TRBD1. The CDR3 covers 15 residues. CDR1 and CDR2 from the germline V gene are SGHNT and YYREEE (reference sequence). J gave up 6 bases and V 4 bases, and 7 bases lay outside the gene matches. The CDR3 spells CASSPRDRDPGELFF. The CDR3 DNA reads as TGTGCCAGCAGCCCCCGGGACAGGGATCCCGGGGAGCTGTTTTTT.

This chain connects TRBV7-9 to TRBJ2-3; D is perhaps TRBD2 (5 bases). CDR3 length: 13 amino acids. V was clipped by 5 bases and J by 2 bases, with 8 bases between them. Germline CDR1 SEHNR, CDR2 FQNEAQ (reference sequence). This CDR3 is CASSPRDTDTQYF. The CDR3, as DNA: TGTGCCAGCAGCCCCCGGGACACAGATACGCAGTATTTT.

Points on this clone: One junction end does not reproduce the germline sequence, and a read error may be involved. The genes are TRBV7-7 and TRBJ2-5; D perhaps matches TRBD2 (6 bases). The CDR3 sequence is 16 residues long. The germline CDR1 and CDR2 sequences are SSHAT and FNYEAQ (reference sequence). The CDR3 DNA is TGTGCTAGCAGCCCATTCGGGACTGCGCTCCAAGAGACCCAGTACTTC. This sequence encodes CASSPFGTALQETQYF.

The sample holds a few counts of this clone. The CDR3 reads CASSSGQRNQPQHF. CDR3 nucleotides: TGTGCCAGCAGCTCGGGACAGCGCAATCAGCCCCAGCATTTT. This chain joins TRBV6-5 and TRBJ1-5; 7 nucleotides match TRBD1. The CDR3 extends over 14 amino acids. CDR1 is MNHEY and CDR2 is SVGAGI in the germline V gene. The J segment lost 2 bases and the V segment lost 6 bases, leaving 4 bases of the junction unmatched.

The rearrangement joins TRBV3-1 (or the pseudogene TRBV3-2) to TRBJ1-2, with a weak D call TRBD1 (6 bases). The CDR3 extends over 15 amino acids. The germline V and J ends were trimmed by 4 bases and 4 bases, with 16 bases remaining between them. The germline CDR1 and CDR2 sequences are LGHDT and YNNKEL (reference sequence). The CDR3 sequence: CASSPTKDRPYGYTF. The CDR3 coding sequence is TGTGCCAGCAGCCCCACGAAGGACAGACCCTATGGCTACACCTTC.

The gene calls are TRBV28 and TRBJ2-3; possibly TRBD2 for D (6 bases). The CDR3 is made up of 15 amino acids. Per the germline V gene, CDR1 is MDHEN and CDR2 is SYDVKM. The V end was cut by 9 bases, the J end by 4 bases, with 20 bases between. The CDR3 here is CASTRLGRGADTQYF. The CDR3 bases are TGTGCCAGTACCCGACTAGGACGAGGGGCAGATACGCAGTATTTT.

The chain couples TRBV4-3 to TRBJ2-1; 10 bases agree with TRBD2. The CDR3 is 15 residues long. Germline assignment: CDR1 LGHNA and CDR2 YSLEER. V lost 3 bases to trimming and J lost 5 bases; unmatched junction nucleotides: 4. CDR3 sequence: CASSHLAGEHNEQFF. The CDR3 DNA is TGCGCCAGCAGCCACCTAGCGGGGGAACACAATGAGCAGTTCTTC.

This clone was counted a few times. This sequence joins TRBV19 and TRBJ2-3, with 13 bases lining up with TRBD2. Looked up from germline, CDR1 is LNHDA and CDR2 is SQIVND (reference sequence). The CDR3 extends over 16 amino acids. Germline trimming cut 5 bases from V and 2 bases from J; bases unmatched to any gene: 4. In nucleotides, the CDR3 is TGTGCCAGTAGTCCGGGACTAGCGGGACCCACAGATACGCAGTATTTT. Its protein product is CASSPGLAGPTDTQYF.

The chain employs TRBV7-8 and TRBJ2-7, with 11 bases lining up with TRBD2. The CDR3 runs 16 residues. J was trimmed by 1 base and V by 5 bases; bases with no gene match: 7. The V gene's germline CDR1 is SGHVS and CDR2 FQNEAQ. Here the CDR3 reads CASSRDGTSGSYEQYV. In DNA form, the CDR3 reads TGTGCCAGCAGCCGAGATGGGACTAGCGGTTCCTACGAGCAGTACGTC.

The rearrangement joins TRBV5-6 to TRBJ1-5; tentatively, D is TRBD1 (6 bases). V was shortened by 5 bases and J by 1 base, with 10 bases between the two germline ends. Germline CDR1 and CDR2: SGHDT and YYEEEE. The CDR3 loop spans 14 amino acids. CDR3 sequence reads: CASRLQGSNQPQHF. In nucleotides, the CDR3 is TGTGCCAGCAGACTACAGGGCAGCAATCAGCCCCAGCATTTT.

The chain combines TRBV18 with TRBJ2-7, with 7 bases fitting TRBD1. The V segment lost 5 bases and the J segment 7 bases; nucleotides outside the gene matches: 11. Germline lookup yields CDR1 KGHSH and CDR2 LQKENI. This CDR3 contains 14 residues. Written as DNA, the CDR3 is TGTGCCAGCTCAGTGGTACAGGGGCCTCATGAGCAGTACTTC. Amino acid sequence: CASSVVQGPHEQYF.

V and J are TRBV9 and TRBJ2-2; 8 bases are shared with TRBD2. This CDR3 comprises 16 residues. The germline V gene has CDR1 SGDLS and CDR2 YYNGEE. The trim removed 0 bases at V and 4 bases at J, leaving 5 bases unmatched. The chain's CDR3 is CASSVVRGGTTGELFF. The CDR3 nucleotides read TGTGCCAGCAGCGTAGTCCGGGGGGGGACCACCGGGGAGCTGTTTTTT.

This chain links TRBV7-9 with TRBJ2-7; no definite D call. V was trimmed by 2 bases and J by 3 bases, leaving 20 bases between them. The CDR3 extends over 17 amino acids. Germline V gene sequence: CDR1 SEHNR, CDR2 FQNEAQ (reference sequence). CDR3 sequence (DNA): TGTGCCAGCAGCTTACCGCTAACCCACCTTCTCATCTACGAGCAGTACTTC. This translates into CASSLPLTHLLIYEQYF.

This CDR3 is CASSQGDLLAGNNEQFF. For the CDR3, the DNA is TGTGCCAGCAGCCAAGGGGACCTATTAGCGGGAAACAATGAGCAGTTCTTC. The rearrangement links TRBV14 to TRBJ2-1; TRBD2 matches at 8 bases. The length of the CDR3 is 17 residues. The J segment lost 5 bases and the V segment lost 1 base, leaving 10 bases of the junction unmatched. In germline, CDR1 is SGHDN, CDR2 FVKESK.

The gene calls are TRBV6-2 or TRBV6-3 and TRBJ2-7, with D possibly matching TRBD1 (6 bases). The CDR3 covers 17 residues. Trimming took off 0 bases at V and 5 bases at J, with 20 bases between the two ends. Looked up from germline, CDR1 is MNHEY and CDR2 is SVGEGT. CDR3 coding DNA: TGTGCCAGCAGTTACTCCGAAAACCGACAGGACCCCCACGAGCAGTACTTC. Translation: CASSYSENRQDPHEQYF.

CDR3 nucleotides: TGTGCCAGTAGGGACAGGGGGGAGACCCAGTACTTC. It encodes CASRDRGETQYF. The chain uses TRBV19 and TRBJ2-5, with 10 positions matching TRBD1. Per germline, CDR1 LNHDA and CDR2 SQIVND (reference sequence). CDR3 size: 12 residues. Germline trimming cut 6 bases from V and 5 bases from J; bases unmatched to any gene: 0. The full variable domain, with the rest looked up from reference TRBV19 and TRBJ2-5, is DGGITQSPKYLFRKEGQNVTLSCEQNLNHDAMYWYRQDPGQGLRLIYYSQIVNDFQKGDIAEGYSVSREKKESFPLTVTSAQKNPTAFYLCASRDRGETQYFGPGTRLLVL.